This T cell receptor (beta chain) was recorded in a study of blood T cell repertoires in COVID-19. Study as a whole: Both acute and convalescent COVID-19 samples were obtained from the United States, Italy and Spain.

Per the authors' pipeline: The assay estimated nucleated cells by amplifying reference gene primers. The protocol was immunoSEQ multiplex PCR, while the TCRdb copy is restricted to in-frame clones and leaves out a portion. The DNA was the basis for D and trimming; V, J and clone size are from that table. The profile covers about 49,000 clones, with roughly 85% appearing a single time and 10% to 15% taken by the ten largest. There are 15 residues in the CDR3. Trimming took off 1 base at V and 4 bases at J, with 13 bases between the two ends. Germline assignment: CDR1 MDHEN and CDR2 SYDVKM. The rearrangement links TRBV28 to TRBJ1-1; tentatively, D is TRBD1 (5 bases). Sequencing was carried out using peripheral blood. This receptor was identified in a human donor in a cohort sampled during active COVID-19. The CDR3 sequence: CASSLSAGWGTEAFF. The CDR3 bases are TGTGCCAGCAGTTTATCGGCAGGGTGGGGCACTGAAGCTTTCTTT.